Listed here is a single T cell receptor beta chain. Its antigen is not known. This entry belongs to a study of CD8 T cells in ankylosing spondylitis. Overall study findings and caveats: Ankylosing spondylitis blood appeared to be characterized by a TCR beta motif of several highly homologous variants. It was reported that disease-linked clones were significantly enriched in matched ankylosing spondylitis synovial fluid. CD8+ by phenotype, disease-linked clones were relatively rare in peripheral blood.

V was cut by 2 bases and J by 8 bases, with 12 bases left in between. The CDR3 runs to 13 residues. Germline values: CDR1 MDHEN, CDR2 SYDVKM. TCR beta libraries were made by quantitative 5'-RACE with molecular barcodes. MiXCR, applied by TCRdb to the 5' RACE reads, yields one record per CDR3 protein. The sample carries approximately 240,000 distinct CDR3 sequences, more than 9% recorded once. V gene TRBV28 combines with J gene TRBJ1-2, with D possibly TRBD1 on 5 matching bases. The clonotype originates from a male donor with ankylosing spondylitis or in good health (not recorded which). Input material: blood, either unsorted or a sorted T cell fraction (not recorded which). The chain's CDR3 is CASSLPVQGGYTF. The CDR3 DNA follows: TGTGCCAGCAGTTTACCAGTCCAGGGAGGCTACACCTTC.